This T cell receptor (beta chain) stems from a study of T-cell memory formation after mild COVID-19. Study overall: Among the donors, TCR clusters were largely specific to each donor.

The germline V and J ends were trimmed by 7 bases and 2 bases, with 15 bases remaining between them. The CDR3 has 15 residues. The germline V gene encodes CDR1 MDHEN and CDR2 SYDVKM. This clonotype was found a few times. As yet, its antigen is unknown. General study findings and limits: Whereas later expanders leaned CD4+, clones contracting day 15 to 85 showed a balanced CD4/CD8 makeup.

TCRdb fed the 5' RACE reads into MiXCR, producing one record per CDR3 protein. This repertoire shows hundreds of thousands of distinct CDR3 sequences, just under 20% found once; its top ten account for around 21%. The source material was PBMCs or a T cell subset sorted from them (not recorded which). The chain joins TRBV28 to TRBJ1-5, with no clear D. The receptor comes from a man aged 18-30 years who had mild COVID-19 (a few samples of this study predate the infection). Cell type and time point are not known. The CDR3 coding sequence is TGTGCCAGCACCAGCGGATCATTTGGCAATCAGCCCCAGCATTTT. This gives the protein CASTSGSFGNQPQHF.